A single sample is the source of the 2 T cell receptor beta chains below, sequenced in a study of neurological immune-mediated disorders. MiXCR, applied by TCRdb to the 5' RACE reads, yields one record per CDR3 protein. This table holds 70,000 to 95,000 distinct CDR3 sequences, around 13% found once. Time point specified: longitudinal time-point 2. Sequences were obtained from PBMCs. The receptors derive from a female donor with HTLV-1-associated myelopathy (HAM/TSP).

The V call is TRBV12-3 or TRBV12-4, the J call TRBJ2-7; possible D gene TRBD1, 6 bases. This CDR3 region has 14 residues. V was cut by 5 bases and J by 1 base, with 12 bases left in between. The CDR3 is CASSPLGASYEQYF. For the CDR3, the DNA is TGTGCCAGCAGTCCACTGGGGGCATCCTACGAGCAGTACTTC.

This clonotype was observed at least ten times. The rearrangement uses TRBV12-3 or TRBV12-4 and TRBJ2-3; TRBD1 matches at 8 bases. V was clipped by 7 bases and J by 5 bases; unmatched bases: 8. This CDR3 has 14 residues. The CDR3 sequence: CASTLDRARDTQYF. CDR3 in DNA: TGTGCCAGCACTTTGGACAGGGCAAGAGATACGCAGTATTTT.